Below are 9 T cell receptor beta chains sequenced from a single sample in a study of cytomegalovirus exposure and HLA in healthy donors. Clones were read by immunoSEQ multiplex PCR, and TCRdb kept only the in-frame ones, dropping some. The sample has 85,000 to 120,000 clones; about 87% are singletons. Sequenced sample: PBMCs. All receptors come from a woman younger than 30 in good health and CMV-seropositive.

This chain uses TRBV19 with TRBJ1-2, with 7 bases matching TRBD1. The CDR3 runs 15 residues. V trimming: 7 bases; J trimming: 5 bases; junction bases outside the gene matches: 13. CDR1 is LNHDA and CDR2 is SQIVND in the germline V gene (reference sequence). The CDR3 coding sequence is TGTGCCAGTACCCCCCGGGCAGGGGGAGAGTATGGCTACACCTTC. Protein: CASTPRAGGEYGYTF.

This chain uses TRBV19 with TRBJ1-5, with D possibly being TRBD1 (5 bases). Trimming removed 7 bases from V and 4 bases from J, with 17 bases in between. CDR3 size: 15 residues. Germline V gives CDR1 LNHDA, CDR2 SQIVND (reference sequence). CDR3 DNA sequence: TGTGCCAGTACCCCCGTCCTGGGGGGAAATCAGCCCCAGCATTTT. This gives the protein CASTPVLGGNQPQHF.

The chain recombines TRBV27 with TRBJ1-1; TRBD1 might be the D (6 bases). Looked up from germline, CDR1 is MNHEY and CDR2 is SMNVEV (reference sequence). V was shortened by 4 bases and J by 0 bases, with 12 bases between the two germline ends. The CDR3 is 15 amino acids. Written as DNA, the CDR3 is TGTGCCAGCAGTTCACAGGGATTAATGAACACTGAAGCTTTCTTT. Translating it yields CASSSQGLMNTEAFF.

CDR3 amino acids: CASSYSPPGNTEAFF. CDR3 bases: TGTGCCAGCAGTTATAGTCCCCCGGGGAACACTGAAGCTTTCTTT. The chain joins TRBV6-5 to TRBJ1-1; D not certain. V was trimmed by 3 bases and J by 1 base, leaving 12 bases between them. The CDR3 consists of 15 residues. The germline gives CDR1 MNHEY, CDR2 SVGAGI.

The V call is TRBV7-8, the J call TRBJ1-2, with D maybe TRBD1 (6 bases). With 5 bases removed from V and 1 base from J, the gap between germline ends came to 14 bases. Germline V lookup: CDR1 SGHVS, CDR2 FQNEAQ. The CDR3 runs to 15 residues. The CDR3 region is CASSPDRILNYGYTF. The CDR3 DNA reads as TGTGCCAGCAGCCCCGACAGGATCCTTAACTATGGCTACACCTTC.

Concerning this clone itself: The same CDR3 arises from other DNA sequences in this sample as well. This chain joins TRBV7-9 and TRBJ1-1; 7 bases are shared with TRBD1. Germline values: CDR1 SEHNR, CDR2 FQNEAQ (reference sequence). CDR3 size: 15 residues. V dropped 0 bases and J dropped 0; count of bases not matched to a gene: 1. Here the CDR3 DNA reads TGTGCCAGCAGCTTAGCACAGGGGATGAACACTGAAGCTTTCTTT. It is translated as CASSLAQGMNTEAFF.

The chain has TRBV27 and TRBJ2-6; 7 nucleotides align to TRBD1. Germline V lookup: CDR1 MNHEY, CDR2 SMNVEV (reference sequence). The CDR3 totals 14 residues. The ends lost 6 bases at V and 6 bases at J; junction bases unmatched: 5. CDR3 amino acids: CASRSDRVANVLTF. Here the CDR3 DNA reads TGTGCCAGCAGATCAGACAGGGTGGCCAACGTCCTGACTTTC.

CDR3 DNA: TGTGCCAGCAATGGACAGGCACTCAATGAGCAGTTCTTC. Translating gives CASNGQALNEQFF. The chain carries TRBV27 and TRBJ2-1; TRBD1 aligns across 7 bases. V shed 7 bases and J 6 bases; nucleotides not matched to a gene: 6. The CDR3 runs to 13 residues. Germline lookup yields CDR1 MNHEY and CDR2 SMNVEV (reference sequence).

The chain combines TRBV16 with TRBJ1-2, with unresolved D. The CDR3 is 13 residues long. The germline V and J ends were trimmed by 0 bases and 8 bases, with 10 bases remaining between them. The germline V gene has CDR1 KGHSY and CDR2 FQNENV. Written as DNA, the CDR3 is TGTGCCAGCAGCCAATCAGCTACTATGGGCTACACCTTC. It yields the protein CASSQSATMGYTF.